This TCR beta chain was documented in a study of T cell changes during pregnancy in multiple sclerosis. The V and J ends lost 2 bases and 1 base respectively, with 15 bases between them. Per the germline V gene, CDR1 is SGHRS and CDR2 is YFSETQ. This CDR3 comprises 16 residues. The assay was immunoSEQ multiplex PCR, and TCRdb's table has in-frame clones only and misses some. The profile shows roughly 40,000 clones, about 89% of them singletons. This clonotype originated in a female donor with multiple sclerosis, enrolled in a pregnancy study. Specimen: CD4+ T cells from peripheral blood mononuclear cells, collected in the first trimester of pregnancy. The genes are TRBV5-1 and TRBJ2-5, with D tentatively TRBD2 (6 bases). CDR3 residues: CASSFDGLASQETQYF. CDR3 bases: TGCGCCAGCAGCTTCGACGGGCTAGCGTCCCAAGAGACCCAGTACTTC.